This T cell receptor beta chain appears in the sequencing data of a study of identifying expanded T cells in peripheral blood. Overall study results and limits: Clone count variance between roughly 2-week samples rose with total template count. Over about two and four weeks, about 17 and 20 clones changed, versus around 1.3 between replicates.

Details on this clone: The antigen is unknown.

Collection occurred without any documented infections or immune events in donors. Libraries were prepared by immunoSEQ multiplex PCR; TCRdb keeps only in-frame clonotypes and omits some of them. The sample records over 80,000 clones, roughly 86% being singletons. Germline V gene sequence: CDR1 MNHEY, CDR2 SVGAGI. The CDR3 contains 11 residues. V gave up 6 bases and J gave up 7 bases, with 9 bases separating them. The chain employs TRBV6-5 and TRBJ1-2, with TRBD1 as a possible D gene (6 bases). The sequencing input was blood. The sequence derives from a person aged 18-70 years in good health. CDR3 DNA sequence: TGTGCCAGCAGCAAAGGGGGTGGCTACACCTTC. Protein: CASSKGGGYTF.